Shown below are 22 T cell receptor beta chains from a single sample sequenced in a study of blood T cell repertoires in COVID-19. Repertoires were generated with immunoSEQ multiplex PCR, while TCRdb's copy carries only in-frame clones and drops some. The table includes about 160,000 clones, roughly 91% detected once. Material for sequencing was peripheral blood. The receptors come from a man between 18 and 29 years old with acute or convalescent COVID-19.

The rearrangement links TRBV24-1 to TRBJ1-2; unclear D gene. V lost 3 bases, J lost 7 bases, and 11 bases lay in between. The CDR3 has 13 residues. CDR1 KGHDR and CDR2 SFDVKD come from the germline V gene. The CDR3 loop is CATSDPFSGGYTF. CDR3 bases: TGTGCCACCAGTGATCCATTCTCGGGTGGCTACACCTTC.

This chain connects TRBV5-4 to TRBJ1-1; 10 bases are a match to TRBD1. The CDR3 is 17 amino acids. V dropped 3 bases and J dropped 0; count of bases not matched to a gene: 8. Germline V CDR1 and CDR2: SGHNT, YYREEE (reference sequence). DNA for the CDR3: TGTGCCAGCAGCTCCCGGGACAGGGGACTCATGAACACTGAAGCTTTCTTT. It codes for CASSSRDRGLMNTEAFF.

This rearrangement joins TRBV24-1 to TRBJ2-1; D unresolved. Germline assignment: CDR1 KGHDR and CDR2 SFDVKD. Deletions cut 0 bases from V and 15 bases from J, with 8 bases between. CDR3 size: 11 residues. The CDR3 loop reads CATSDLSNWFF. The CDR3 DNA follows: TGTGCCACCAGTGATTTGTCGAACTGGTTCTTC.

The chain employs TRBV5-6 and TRBJ1-2, with 8 positions matching TRBD1. Germline loops: CDR1 SGHDT, CDR2 YYEEEE. The CDR3 is made up of 15 amino acids. V shed 2 bases and J 6 bases; nucleotides not matched to a gene: 9. The CDR3 DNA is TGTGCCAGCAGCTTAGAACAGGGGGTGTATGATGGCTACACCTTC. Amino acids: CASSLEQGVYDGYTF.

The chain employs TRBV5-1 and TRBJ2-1; 8 positions match TRBD1. From germline, CDR1 is SGHRS and CDR2 YFSETQ. This CDR3 is built from 14 residues. Trimming cost V 6 bases and J 4 bases; bases outside gene matches: 6. CDR3 coding DNA: TGCGCCAGCACCAAGGACAGGGCATACAATGAGCAGTTCTTC. Translated, it gives CASTKDRAYNEQFF.

The chain links TRBV10-2 to TRBJ2-1; 7 nucleotides match TRBD1. Trimming at V came to 8 bases and at J to 5 bases, leaving 6 bases not matched to a gene. The CDR3 has 13 amino acids. The germline V gene has CDR1 WSHSY and CDR2 SAAADI. CDR3 sequence (DNA): TGCGCCAGCCTGGGACAGAAAAACAATGAGCAGTTCTTC. Its protein is CASLGQKNNEQFF.

CDR3 DNA sequence: TGTGCCAGCAGTTTTTCATCGGGGGAAGCTTTCTTT. It is translated as CASSFSSGEAFF. This chain joins TRBV6-5 and TRBJ1-1; D unresolved. Trimming took off 4 bases at V and 8 bases at J, with 11 bases between the two ends. The CDR3 contains 12 residues. CDR1 and CDR2 from the germline V gene are MNHEY and SVGAGI.

The chain couples TRBV12-5 to TRBJ2-7; the D gene is possibly TRBD1 (5 bases). In germline, CDR1 is LGHNT, CDR2 FRNRAP. The CDR3 has 17 residues. The germline V and J ends were trimmed by 1 base and 1 base, with 17 bases remaining between them. For the CDR3, the DNA is TGTGCTAGTGGTTTGGGTCGGCTGGCAGACAGTTCCTACGAGCAGTACTTC. Translation: CASGLGRLADSSYEQYF.

The chain carries TRBV6-5 and TRBJ2-3, with D perhaps matching TRBD1 (5 bases). The CDR3 spans 13 residues. V was trimmed by 4 bases and J by 8 bases, leaving 13 bases between them. Germline CDR1 and CDR2: MNHEY and SVGAGI. CDR3 coding DNA: TGTGCCAGCAGTTCTAGACAGTTAGCTACGCAGTATTTT. Its translation: CASSSRQLATQYF.

V is TRBV6-2 or TRBV6-3 and J is TRBJ2-7, with no clear D. The CDR3 covers 16 residues. V lost 0 bases, J lost 0 bases, and 12 bases lay in between. The V gene's germline CDR1 is MNHEY and CDR2 SVGEGT. This chain's CDR3 is CASSYSGGAVSYEQYF. The CDR3 DNA is TGTGCCAGCAGTTACTCGGGTGGTGCGGTCTCCTACGAGCAGTACTTC.

The chain carries TRBV27 and TRBJ2-5, with 8 bases that match TRBD1. The CDR3 length is 16 residues. V was clipped by 6 bases and J by 5 bases; unmatched bases: 14. The germline V gene encodes CDR1 MNHEY and CDR2 SMNVEV (reference sequence). CDR3 coding DNA: TGTGCCAGCAGCCCCCTTAGAGGACAGGGATACGAGACCCAGTACTTC. It specifies CASSPLRGQGYETQYF.

This sequence joins TRBV7-9 and TRBJ2-5; TRBD1 matches at 7 bases. The CDR3 length is 17 residues. The V segment lost 2 bases and the J segment 1 base; nucleotides outside the gene matches: 10. Germline V gives CDR1 SEHNR, CDR2 FQNEAQ (reference sequence). The DNA of the CDR3 is TGTGCCAGCAGCTTAAAAGATATGGGGACAGTCCAAGAGACCCAGTACTTC. As protein: CASSLKDMGTVQETQYF.

This clone was observed once. The chain has TRBV5-4 and TRBJ2-3, with TRBD1 matching 8 bases. The germline V gene encodes CDR1 SGHNT and CDR2 YYREEE (reference sequence). The junction had 3 bases not matched to a gene; V was cut back by 3 bases and J by 3 bases. The CDR3 runs 14 residues. CDR3 protein: CASSSRTGTDTQYF. The CDR3 DNA is TGTGCCAGCAGCTCCCGGACAGGGACAGATACGCAGTATTTT.

The CDR3 sequence is CASRGTERYNEQFF. CDR3 DNA: TGTGCCAGTAGGGGCACGGAACGATACAATGAGCAGTTCTTC. The V call is TRBV19, the J call TRBJ2-1; D is ambiguous. Germline values: CDR1 LNHDA, CDR2 SQIVND (reference sequence). The CDR3 is 14 residues long. Trimming shortened V by 6 bases and J by 4 bases, and 13 bases separated the two germline ends.

The chain employs TRBV5-5 and TRBJ2-1; TRBD1 aligns across 9 bases. This CDR3 has 16 residues. The V gene end was trimmed by 4 bases and the J gene end by 9 bases; junction bases not matched to a gene: 14. CDR1 SGHKS and CDR2 YYEKEE come from the germline V gene (reference sequence). The CDR3, as DNA: TGTGCCAGCAGCATCACCCCGGGACAGGGCTGGACTGAGCAGTTCTTC. Amino acid sequence: CASSITPGQGWTEQFF.

The chain recombines TRBV29-1 with TRBJ1-4, with 8 bases matching TRBD1. Germline lookup yields CDR1 SQVTM and CDR2 ANQGSEA. The CDR3 totals 14 residues. The junction had 10 bases not matched to a gene; V was cut back by 5 bases and J by 8 bases. CDR3 nucleotides: TGCAGCGTTTCCACAGGGGGAGGAGGGGAAAAACTGTTTTTT. Translation gives CSVSTGGGGEKLFF.

The count of this clone is one. CDR3 DNA: TGTGCCAGTAGTATAGGCCAGTCTACAGATACGCAGTATTTT. Its protein product is CASSIGQSTDTQYF. This rearrangement joins TRBV19 to TRBJ2-3, with unresolved D. Per the germline V gene, CDR1 is LNHDA and CDR2 is SQIVND (reference sequence). Trimming left V 1 base short and J 3 bases short, with 8 bases between. The CDR3 length is 14 residues.

The chain couples TRBV27 to TRBJ1-5, with 8 bases identical to TRBD1. The length of the CDR3 is 15 residues. Germline V gene data show CDR1 as MNHEY and CDR2 as SMNVEV (reference sequence). J lost 6 bases, V lost 5 bases, and 9 bases had no gene match. CDR3 amino acids: CASSAGTGVIQPQHF. CDR3 sequence (DNA): TGTGCCAGCAGTGCAGGGACAGGAGTTATTCAGCCCCAGCATTTT.

The J gene is TRBJ1-2, the V gene TRBV6-5; possible D gene TRBD1, 6 bases. The V end lost 4 bases, the J end lost 3 bases, and 18 bases lay between the germline ends. The CDR3 totals 16 residues. Per the germline V gene, CDR1 is MNHEY and CDR2 is SVGAGI. As DNA, the CDR3 is TGTGCCAGCAGTTCCGGACAGCCGGGTTCGGACTATGGCTACACCTTC. Translation: CASSSGQPGSDYGYTF.

The gene calls are TRBV28 and TRBJ1-1; unclear D gene. Germline V gene sequence: CDR1 MDHEN, CDR2 SYDVKM. V lost 3 bases to trimming and J lost 2 bases, with 4 bases between them. The CDR3 covers 12 residues. The CDR3 coding sequence is TGTGCCAGCAGTTTTAGAAACACTGAAGCTTTCTTT. Translation gives CASSFRNTEAFF.

The chain links TRBV11-2 to TRBJ1-1; no reliable D call. The CDR3 runs to 13 residues. V was clipped by 3 bases and J by 10 bases, with 15 bases between them. Germline V gene data show CDR1 as SGHAT and CDR2 as FQNNGV. The CDR3 spells CASSLSSVIGAFF. In DNA form, the CDR3 reads TGTGCCAGCAGCTTGTCCTCGGTGATCGGAGCTTTCTTT.

The chain recombines TRBV4-1 with TRBJ2-1; 9 positions match TRBD1. Germline CDR1 is MGHRA and CDR2 is YSYEKL. V shed 2 bases, J shed 9 bases, and the junction held 17 bases outside the gene matches. CDR3 length equals 18 residues. The CDR3 spells CASSQKPAGTGKVGEQFF. The DNA of the CDR3 is TGCGCCAGCAGCCAAAAGCCCGCCGGGACAGGGAAGGTAGGTGAGCAGTTCTTC.